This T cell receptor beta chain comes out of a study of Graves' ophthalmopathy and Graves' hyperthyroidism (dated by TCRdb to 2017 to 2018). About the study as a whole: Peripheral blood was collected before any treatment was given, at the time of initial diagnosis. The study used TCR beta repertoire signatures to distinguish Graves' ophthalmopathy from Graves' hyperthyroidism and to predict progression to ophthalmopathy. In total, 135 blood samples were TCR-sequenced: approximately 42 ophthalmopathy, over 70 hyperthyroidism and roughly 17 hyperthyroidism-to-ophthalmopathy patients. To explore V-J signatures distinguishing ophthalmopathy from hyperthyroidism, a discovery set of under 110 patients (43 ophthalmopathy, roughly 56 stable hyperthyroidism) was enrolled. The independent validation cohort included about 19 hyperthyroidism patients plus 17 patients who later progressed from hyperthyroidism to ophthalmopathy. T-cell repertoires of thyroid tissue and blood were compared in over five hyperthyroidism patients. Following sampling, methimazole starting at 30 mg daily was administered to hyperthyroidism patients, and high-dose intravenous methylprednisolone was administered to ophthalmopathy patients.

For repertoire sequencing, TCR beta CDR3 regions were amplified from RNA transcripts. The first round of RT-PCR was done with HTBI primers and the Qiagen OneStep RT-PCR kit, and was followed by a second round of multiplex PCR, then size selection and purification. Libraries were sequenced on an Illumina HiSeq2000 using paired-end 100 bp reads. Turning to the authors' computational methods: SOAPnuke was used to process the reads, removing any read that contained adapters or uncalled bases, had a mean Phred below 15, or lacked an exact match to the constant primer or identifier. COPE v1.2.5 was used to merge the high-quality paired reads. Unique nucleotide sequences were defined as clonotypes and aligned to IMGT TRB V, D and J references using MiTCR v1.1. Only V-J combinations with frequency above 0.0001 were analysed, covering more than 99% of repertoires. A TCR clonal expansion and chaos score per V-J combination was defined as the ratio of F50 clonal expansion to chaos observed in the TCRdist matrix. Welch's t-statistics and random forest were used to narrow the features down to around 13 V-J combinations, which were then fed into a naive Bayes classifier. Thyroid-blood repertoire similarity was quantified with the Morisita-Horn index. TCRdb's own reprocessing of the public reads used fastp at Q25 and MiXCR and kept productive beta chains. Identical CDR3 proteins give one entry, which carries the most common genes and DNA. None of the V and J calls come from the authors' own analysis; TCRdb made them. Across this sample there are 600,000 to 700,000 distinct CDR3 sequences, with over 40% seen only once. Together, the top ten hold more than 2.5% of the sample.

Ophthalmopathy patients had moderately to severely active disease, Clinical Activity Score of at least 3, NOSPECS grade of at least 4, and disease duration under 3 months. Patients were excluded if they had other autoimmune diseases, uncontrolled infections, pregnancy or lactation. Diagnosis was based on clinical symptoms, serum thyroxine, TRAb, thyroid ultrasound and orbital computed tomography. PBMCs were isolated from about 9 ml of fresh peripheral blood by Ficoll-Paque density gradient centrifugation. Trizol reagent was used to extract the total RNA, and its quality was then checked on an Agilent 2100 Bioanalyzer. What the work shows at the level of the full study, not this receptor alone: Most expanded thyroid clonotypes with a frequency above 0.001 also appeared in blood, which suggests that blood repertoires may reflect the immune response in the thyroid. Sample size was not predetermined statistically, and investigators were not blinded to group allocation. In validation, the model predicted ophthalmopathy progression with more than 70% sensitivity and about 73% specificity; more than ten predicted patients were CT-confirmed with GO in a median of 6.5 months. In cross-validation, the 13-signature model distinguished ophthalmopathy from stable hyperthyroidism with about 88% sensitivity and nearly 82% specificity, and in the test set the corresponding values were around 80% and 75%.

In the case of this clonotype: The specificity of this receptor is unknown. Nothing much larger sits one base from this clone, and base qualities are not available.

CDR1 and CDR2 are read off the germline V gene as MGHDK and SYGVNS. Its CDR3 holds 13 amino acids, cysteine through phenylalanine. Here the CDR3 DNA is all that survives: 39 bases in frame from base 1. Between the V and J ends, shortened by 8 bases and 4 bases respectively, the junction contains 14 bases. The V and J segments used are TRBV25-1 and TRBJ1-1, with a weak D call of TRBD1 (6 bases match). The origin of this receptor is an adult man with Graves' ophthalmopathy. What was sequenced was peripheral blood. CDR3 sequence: CASLEGGSTEAFF. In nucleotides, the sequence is TGTGCCAGCTTAGAGGGGGGGAGCACTGAAGCTTTCTTT.